This TCR beta chain was found in a study of vaccination effects on CD4 cells after COVID-19. Findings and caveats of the study: Late in the post-vaccination period, infection-induced and vaccine-induced clones underwent marked clonal contraction.

With regard to this clone: What it binds is not known.

There are 15 residues in the CDR3. Germline V gives CDR1 SGHDN, CDR2 FVKESK. V was trimmed by 4 bases and J by 2 bases, leaving 14 bases between them. Sequenced by immunoSEQ multiplex PCR; TCRdb stores in-frame clones only, minus some. The table shows 70,000 or so clones, with around 72% occurring only once. In the ViraFEST assay, antigen-specific CD4+ clonotypes were identified by expansion after peptide-pool stimulation. Culture proceeded for about ten days, and CD4+ T cells were then isolated. The individual was infected with SARS-CoV-2 between March and December 2020, as confirmed by PCR. Every well got around 1.9 million PBMC, which were grown with around 9.2 IU/ml IL-2 and 10 ug/ml peptides.

V is TRBV14 and J is TRBJ1-2; a possible D gene is TRBD1 (6 bases). This receptor was taken from a human donor who had a prior SARS-CoV-2 infection. Specimen: CD4+ T cells from PBMCs cultured with HIV peptides, collected before COVID-19 vaccination. Regarding subset: HIV-1 Nef peptide pool negative control/reference culture. The CDR3 DNA reads TGTGCCAGCAGCCGTCGTCAGGGACAAAACTATGGCTACACCTTC. Translated, it gives CASSRRQGQNYGYTF. Together with reference TRBV14 and TRBJ1-2, the CDR3 gives the full variable domain: EAGVTQFPSHSVIEKGQTVTLRCDPISGHDNLYWYRRVMGKEIKFLLHFVKESKQDESGMPNNRFLAERTGGTYSTLKVQPAELEDSGVYFCASSRRQGQNYGYTFGSGTRLTVV.